These 10 T cell receptor beta chains originate from one sample sequenced in a study of cytomegalovirus exposure and HLA in healthy donors. PCR primers comprised 60 Vbeta and 13 Jbeta primers. Assay: immunoSEQ multiplex PCR; the TCRdb copy retains only in-frame clones and omits some. The table includes more than 150,000 clones, 84% detected once. Sequencing used PBMCs. The receptors derive from a woman aged 50 to 65 in good health and CMV-seropositive.

The V and J genes are TRBV28 and TRBJ2-7; possibly TRBD1 for D (6 bases). Looked up from germline, CDR1 is MDHEN and CDR2 is SYDVKM. This CDR3 comprises 13 residues. Trimming took 4 bases from V and 4 from J, leaving 11 bases between them. In DNA form, the CDR3 reads TGTGCCAGCAGTTCGACAGGAAGTTACGAGCAGTACTTC. This sequence encodes CASSSTGSYEQYF.

The chain is built from TRBV7-3 and TRBJ2-2; D gene uncertain. V was trimmed by 0 bases and J by 2 bases, leaving 10 bases between them. The CDR3 has 16 amino acids. CDR1 is SGHTA and CDR2 is FQGTGA in the germline V gene. CDR3 nucleotides: TGTGCCAGCAGCTTAACACGGTTTCAAAACACCGGGGAGCTGTTTTTT. Its translation: CASSLTRFQNTGELFF.

V and J are TRBV6-1 and TRBJ2-7; tentative D call: TRBD2 (5 bases). Germline CDR1 and CDR2: MNHNS and SASEGT. V was trimmed by 2 bases and J by 4 bases, leaving 9 bases between them. The CDR3 runs 13 residues. CDR3 region: CASSEWPGYEQYF. The CDR3 region has the DNA TGTGCCAGCAGTGAATGGCCGGGGTACGAGCAGTACTTC.

The chain has TRBV18 and TRBJ2-5; D gene unclear. Germline lookup yields CDR1 KGHSH and CDR2 LQKENI. Trimming took off 5 bases at V and 5 bases at J, with 6 bases between the two ends. CDR3 length: 11 residues. The CDR3: CASSMQETQYF. CDR3 nucleotide sequence: TGTGCCAGCTCAATGCAGGAGACCCAGTACTTC.

Comment on this clone: Within the sample, other DNA sequences also encode this same CDR3. This chain joins TRBV5-4 and TRBJ1-6, with D hard to call. The V and J ends lost 2 bases and 0 bases respectively, with 9 bases between them. The CDR3 runs to 16 residues. CDR1 SGHNT and CDR2 YYREEE come from the germline V gene (reference sequence). The CDR3 DNA reads TGTGCCAGCAGCTTCGGAGGGAGCTCCTATAATTCACCCCTCCACTTT. Translating it yields CASSFGGSSYNSPLHF.

V is TRBV5-1 and J is TRBJ2-1; D is possibly TRBD2 (7 bases). V was trimmed by 0 bases and J by 4 bases, leaving 17 bases between them. Germline assignment: CDR1 SGHRS and CDR2 YFSETQ. The CDR3 is made up of 17 amino acids. The CDR3 spells CASSLVPGRGAYNEQFF. CDR3 DNA sequence: TGCGCCAGCAGCTTGGTCCCCGGACGGGGGGCGTACAATGAGCAGTTCTTC. Drawing the rest from reference TRBV5-1 and TRBJ2-1, the complete variable domain is KAGVTQTPRYLIKTRGQQVTLSCSPISGHRSVSWYQQTPGQGLQFLFEYFSETQRNKGNFPGRFSGRQFSNSRSEMNVSTLELGDSALYLCASSLVPGRGAYNEQFFGPGTRLTVL.

The chain carries TRBV25-1 and TRBJ2-2; TRBD2 agrees at 7 bases. J gave up 1 base and V 1 base, and 3 bases lay outside the gene matches. The length of the CDR3 is 16 residues. Germline CDR1 and CDR2: MGHDK and SYGVNS. The CDR3: CASSESAGVNTGELFF. In DNA form, the CDR3 reads TGTGCCAGCAGTGAATCGGCGGGGGTGAACACCGGGGAGCTGTTTTTT.

The rearrangement links TRBV5-4 to TRBJ1-1, with D possibly matching TRBD1 (6 bases). From germline, CDR1 is SGHNT and CDR2 YYREEE (reference sequence). V dropped 3 bases and J dropped 3 bases, with 12 bases sitting between them. The CDR3 consists of 14 residues. The CDR3 sequence is CASSSTGRDTEAFF. CDR3 coding DNA: TGTGCCAGCAGCTCCACAGGGCGGGACACTGAAGCTTTCTTT.

The chain has TRBV9 and TRBJ2-5; D may be TRBD1 (5 bases). Germline V CDR1 and CDR2: SGDLS, YYNGEE. The CDR3 spans 14 residues. V dropped 4 bases and J dropped 4 bases, with 14 bases sitting between them. The CDR3 loop is CASSPRQRRETQYF. As DNA, the CDR3 is TGTGCCAGCAGCCCCCGACAGCGACGAGAGACCCAGTACTTC.

The chain recombines TRBV7-2 with TRBJ2-7; tentative D call: TRBD1 (6 bases). The CDR3 contains 17 residues. Per the germline V gene, CDR1 is SGHTA and CDR2 is FQGNSA. V was pared by 3 bases and J by 1 base, with 19 bases between. In DNA form, the CDR3 reads TGTGCCAGCAGCTTCGGTGGCCGGGACATCACATCCTACGAGCAGTACTTC. Its protein product is CASSFGGRDITSYEQYF.